The 30 T cell receptor beta chains below were found in one sample sequenced in a study of Graves' ophthalmopathy and Graves' hyperthyroidism. The authors amplified TCR beta CDR3 regions, and they did so from RNA transcripts for repertoire sequencing. RT-PCR in the first round used HTBI primers; a second-round multiplex PCR followed. TCRdb passed the multiplex PCR reads through MiXCR, listing each CDR3 protein once. The repertoire holds about 500,000 distinct CDR3 sequences, with about 15% as singletons. The sample consisted of blood. The receptors derive from a woman aged 25 to 39 with Graves' ophthalmopathy.

Note on this clonotype: A much larger clone lies a single base off, so this may be a read error. The rearrangement links TRBV25-1 to TRBJ1-6; D uncertain. V was pared by 6 bases and J by 0 bases, with 6 bases between. Germline values: CDR1 MGHDK, CDR2 SYGVNS. The CDR3 has 14 residues. The CDR3 nucleotides read TGTGCCAGCAGGGCCGGCTCCTATAATTCACCCCTCCACTTT. Translation gives CASRAGSYNSPLHF.

This clonotype has a count of ten or more. CDR3 bases: TGCAGCGTTGACATAATGAACACCGGGGAGCTGTTTTTT. Protein product: CSVDIMNTGELFF. V gene TRBV29-1 combines with J gene TRBJ2-2; the D is unclear. The CDR3 loop spans 13 amino acids. V lost 3 bases and J lost 1, with 6 bases in between. The V gene's germline CDR1 is SQVTM and CDR2 ANQGSEA.

In regard to this clonotype: The junction shows a germline mismatch at one end, possibly a read error. CDR3 in amino acids: CASSLDSVNTEACF. The CDR3 nucleotides are TGTGCCAGCAGTTTAGACAGCGTGAACACTGAAGCTTGCTTT. This chain links TRBV12-3 or TRBV12-4 with TRBJ1-1; no clear D gene. This CDR3 has 14 amino acids.

The chain is built from TRBV11-2 and TRBJ2-5; D could derive from TRBD1 or TRBD2 (5 bases each). In germline, CDR1 is SGHAT, CDR2 FQNNGV. Trimming took off 4 bases at V and 5 bases at J, with 17 bases between the two ends. The CDR3 runs 15 residues. The CDR3 DNA is TGTGCCAGCAGCTACGGGACGGCTACAAGTGAGACCCAGTACTTC. Translation: CASSYGTATSETQYF.

In its sample, this clonotype was seen many times. V is TRBV20-1 and J is TRBJ1-6, with no clear D. The V gene lost 3 bases and the J gene lost 8 bases, with 23 bases spanning the gap. The CDR3 is 17 residues long. Germline assignment: CDR1 DFQATT and CDR2 SNEGSKA (reference sequence). In nucleotides, the CDR3 is TGCAGTGCTAGCCTTTTGGGAGTCGGTAAGGTGGATTCACCCCTCCACTTT. Its translation is CSASLLGVGKVDSPLHF.

This clonotype occurred a few times. This chain joins TRBV15 and TRBJ1-1, with D possibly being TRBD1 (5 bases). Germline-derived CDR1 and CDR2 are LNHNV and YYDKDF (reference sequence). The CDR3 extends over 13 amino acids. Trimming cost V 8 bases and J 1 base, with 11 bases left between them. The CDR3 spells CATPGRRNTEAFF. The CDR3 nucleotides read TGTGCCACCCCGGGACGCCGGAACACTGAAGCTTTCTTT.

Points on this clonotype: A read error may account for a junction end that differs from germline. The chain uses TRBV9 and TRBJ2-5, with 7 bases matching TRBD2. The germline gives CDR1 SGDLS, CDR2 YYNGEE. The CDR3 has 13 residues. The CDR3: CASSLGLGETKYF. The CDR3 DNA follows: TGTGCCAGCAGCCTCGGACTAGGGGAGACCAAGTACTTC.

This chain's CDR3 is CASSYSSRGVYEQYF. For the CDR3, the DNA is TGTGCCAGCAGTTACTCGAGCAGGGGGGTGTACGAGCAGTACTTC. J is TRBJ2-7 and V is TRBV6-5; possibly TRBD1 for D (7 bases). The CDR3 contains 15 residues. The V and J ends lost 0 bases and 4 bases respectively, with 13 bases between them. CDR1 and CDR2 (germline): MNHEY, SVGAGI.

There are a few counts of this clonotype. The rearrangement uses TRBV10-3 and TRBJ2-5, with D unresolved. The V gene's germline CDR1 is ENHRY and CDR2 SYGVKD. This CDR3 is 13 amino acids long. Trimming removed 8 bases from V and 2 bases from J, with 12 bases in between. The CDR3 sequence: CAIQRLQQETQYF. In nucleotides, the CDR3 is TGTGCCATCCAAAGGCTCCAACAAGAGACCCAGTACTTC.

The V gene is TRBV6-2 or TRBV6-3, the J gene TRBJ2-5; D possibly uses TRBD1 or TRBD2 (5 bases each). This CDR3 spans 16 amino acids. V lost 5 bases and J 0 bases, leaving 16 bases between the germline ends. From germline, CDR1 is MNHEY and CDR2 SVGEGT. CDR3 protein: CASSNPKGTYQETQYF. The CDR3 coding sequence is TGTGCCAGCAGTAACCCGAAGGGGACGTACCAAGAGACCCAGTACTTC.

This clonotype was observed at least ten times. The chain has TRBV6-2 or TRBV6-3 and TRBJ2-7; tentatively, D is TRBD2 (6 bases). This CDR3 has 14 residues. V gave up 6 bases and J gave up 3 bases, with 15 bases separating them. From germline, CDR1 is MNHEY and CDR2 SVGEGT. CDR3 amino acids: CASSAKASDYEQYF. The CDR3 DNA reads TGTGCCAGCAGCGCGAAGGCTAGCGACTACGAGCAGTACTTC.

The J gene is TRBJ2-3, the V gene TRBV12-3 or TRBV12-4; 7 nucleotides align to TRBD2. There are 17 residues in the CDR3. With 2 bases clipped from V and 5 bases from J, the junction kept 13 bases outside the gene matches. DNA for the CDR3: TGTGCCAGCAGTTTAAGGCTAGCGGACCTTCCTATAGATACGCAGTATTTT. Translated, it gives CASSLRLADLPIDTQYF.

This clonotype has ten or more counts. This chain joins TRBV6-1 and TRBJ2-5; D may be TRBD2 (6 bases). There are 16 residues in the CDR3. The V end lost 6 bases, the J end lost 4 bases, and 21 bases lay between the germline ends. Germline V gene lookup returns CDR1 MNHNS and CDR2 SASEGT. In DNA form, the CDR3 reads TGTGCCAGCAGATCTCCGGGGGAAAAACTAGGAGAGACCCAGTACTTC. As protein: CASRSPGEKLGETQYF.

The chain uses TRBV6-1 and TRBJ2-5; D not resolved. The V gene's germline CDR1 is MNHNS and CDR2 SASEGT. The CDR3 covers 12 residues. V gave up 9 bases and J gave up 4 bases, with 12 bases separating them. In DNA form, the CDR3 reads TGTGCCAGGCCAGCCTCAATAGAGACCCAGTACTTC. Translation: CARPASIETQYF.

This clonotype has at least ten counts. V and J are TRBV12-3 or TRBV12-4 and TRBJ2-7; TRBD2 aligns across 8 bases. Losses at the gene ends were 3 bases for V and 0 bases for J; bases not matched to a gene: 1. The CDR3 is 14 amino acids. The CDR3 reads CASSFGTSSYEQYF. DNA of the CDR3: TGTGCCAGCAGTTTCGGGACTAGCTCCTACGAGCAGTACTTC.

This clonotype was seen repeatedly, ten times or more. The chain is built from TRBV6-1 and TRBJ1-2; 7 bases fit TRBD1. This CDR3 region has 14 residues. With 6 bases clipped from V and 3 bases from J, the junction kept 7 bases outside the gene matches. Germline CDR1 is MNHNS and CDR2 is SASEGT. The CDR3 region has the DNA TGTGCCAGCAGCCCAGGGGGGGGATACTATGGCTACACCTTC. This codes for CASSPGGGYYGYTF.

This chain links TRBV29-1 with TRBJ2-2, with 8 bases lining up with TRBD1. From germline, CDR1 is SQVTM and CDR2 ANQGSEA. With 0 bases clipped from V and 6 bases from J, the junction kept 12 bases outside the gene matches. This CDR3 contains 17 residues. The CDR3 DNA reads TGCAGCGTTGAAGACCTTCAGGAGACAGGGGATCCCGGGGAGCTGTTTTTT. Translating it yields CSVEDLQETGDPGELFF.

This clonotype was counted many times. The genes are TRBV4-1 and TRBJ2-5, with 9 nucleotides matching TRBD2. The CDR3 length is 15 residues. Germline loops: CDR1 MGHRA, CDR2 YSYEKL. V trimming: 4 bases; J trimming: 2 bases; junction bases outside the gene matches: 5. CDR3 DNA: TGCGCCAGCAGCCTTTGGCTAGCGGGGCAAGAGACCCAGTACTTC. It translates to CASSLWLAGQETQYF.

Ten or more counts support this clonotype. The chain employs TRBV30 and TRBJ1-2; D gene uncertain. The length of the CDR3 is 13 residues. V was clipped by 5 bases and J by 1 base, with 11 bases between them. From germline, CDR1 is GTSNPN and CDR2 SVGIG (reference sequence). The CDR3 region has the DNA TGTGCCTGGCAACAAGATCTTAACTATGGCTACACCTTC. It translates to CAWQQDLNYGYTF. The full variable domain, with the rest looked up from reference TRBV30 and TRBJ1-2, is SQTIHQWPATLVQPVGSPLSLECTVEGTSNPNLYWYRQAAGRGLQLLFYSVGIGQISSEVPQNLSASRPQDRQFILSSKKLLLSDSGFYLCAWQQDLNYGYTFGSGTRLTVV.

This clonotype was observed many times. Here the CDR3 DNA reads TGTGCCAGCAGTGGGACAGGGCCGGGGCATAGCAATCAGCCCCAGCATTTT. Residues: CASSGTGPGHSNQPQHF. The rearrangement links TRBV6-1 to TRBJ1-5, with 8 bases aligning to TRBD1. The CDR3 has 17 residues. CDR1 MNHNS and CDR2 SASEGT come from the germline V gene. The ends lost 4 bases at V and 0 bases at J; junction bases unmatched: 8.

This clonotype was counted between two and nine times. The V call is TRBV6-5, the J call TRBJ2-7; D might be TRBD1 (6 bases). V was shortened by 4 bases and J by 2 bases, with 15 bases between the two germline ends. The germline V gene encodes CDR1 MNHEY and CDR2 SVGAGI. The CDR3 contains 15 residues. The CDR3 bases are TGTGCCAGCAGTTCTGTCTCGACAGGCACCTACGAGCAGTACTTC. This translates into CASSSVSTGTYEQYF.

This clonotype was counted at least ten times. The rearrangement joins TRBV6-2 or TRBV6-3 to TRBJ1-1; 7 nucleotides agree with TRBD1. Germline-derived CDR1 and CDR2 are MNHEY and SVGEGT. V lost 10 bases and J lost 0; bases outside the gene matches: 5. The CDR3 contains 13 residues. The CDR3 DNA reads as TGTGCCACCCGACAGGGAGTGAACACTGAAGCTTTCTTT. It specifies CATRQGVNTEAFF.

This clonotype was detected only a few times. The V call is TRBV12-3 or TRBV12-4, the J call TRBJ1-1; D is unresolved. The V and J ends lost 6 bases and 5 bases respectively, with 22 bases between them. This CDR3 is built from 16 residues. CDR3 loop: CASRGDPRREGTEAFF. The CDR3 DNA reads as TGTGCCAGCAGGGGAGACCCAAGGCGGGAAGGTACTGAAGCTTTCTTT.

At least ten counts were recorded for this clonotype. The chain combines TRBV28 with TRBJ1-5, with D possibly matching TRBD1 (5 bases). The length of the CDR3 is 17 residues. The germline V gene has CDR1 MDHEN and CDR2 SYDVKM. Between the trimmed V and J ends, which lost 4 bases and 8 bases, there was a span of 24 bases. CDR3 nucleotide sequence: TGTGCCAGCAGTTCGCTACCCGGGGCGGAGCTATGGGAGCCCCAGCATTTT. Residues: CASSSLPGAELWEPQHF.

This clonotype was counted ten times or more. The chain employs TRBV12-3 or TRBV12-4 and TRBJ1-1; 7 bases agree with TRBD1. The CDR3 runs 15 residues. Trimming took 5 bases from V and 7 from J; bases not matched to a gene: 13. CDR3 sequence reads: CASSQRTGFWGEAFF. CDR3 sequence (DNA): TGTGCCAGCAGTCAGCGGACAGGTTTTTGGGGTGAAGCTTTCTTT.

The chain joins TRBV24-1 to TRBJ2-2; D gene ambiguous. V lost 5 bases and J 5 bases, leaving 5 bases between the germline ends. Germline V gene sequence: CDR1 KGHDR, CDR2 SFDVKD. The CDR3 totals 12 residues. In DNA, the CDR3 is TGTGCCACCAGTGGTGCGACCGGGGAGCTGTTTTTT. Residues: CATSGATGELFF.

This clonotype was counted between two and nine times. The rearrangement uses TRBV20-1 and TRBJ1-5; possible D gene TRBD1, 6 bases. The germline V gene has CDR1 DFQATT and CDR2 SNEGSKA (reference sequence). Trimming shortened V by 3 bases and J by 5 bases, and 11 bases separated the two germline ends. The CDR3 is 13 residues long. The CDR3 sequence is CSARQGSDQPQHF. Written as DNA, the CDR3 is TGCAGTGCTAGGCAGGGGTCCGATCAGCCCCAGCATTTT.

This clonotype was found a few times. The rearrangement uses TRBV5-6 and TRBJ1-1, with D uncertain. CDR3 length equals 14 residues. Germline CDR1 and CDR2: SGHDT and YYEEEE. The germline V and J ends were trimmed by 3 bases and 0 bases, with 9 bases remaining between them. The CDR3 here is CASSSPLMNTEAFF. In DNA, the CDR3 is TGTGCCAGCAGCTCACCCCTGATGAACACTGAAGCTTTCTTT.

There are many counts of this clonotype. The J gene is TRBJ1-2, the V gene TRBV10-3; TRBD1 matches 7 bases. V dropped 9 bases and J dropped 6; count of bases not matched to a gene: 10. Germline CDR1 is ENHRY and CDR2 is SYGVKD. There are 13 residues in the CDR3. The CDR3 is CAITTTGAHGYTF. The CDR3 region has the DNA TGTGCCATTACTACCACAGGGGCCCATGGCTACACCTTC.

This clonotype occurred a few times. The CDR3 DNA follows: TGTGCCAGCAGGTCACTCCAGGGGGGAAACACCGGGGAGCTGTTTTTT. Translated, it gives CASRSLQGGNTGELFF. The chain carries TRBV7-6 and TRBJ2-2; a possible D gene is TRBD1 (7 bases). The CDR3 has 16 residues. Germline V CDR1 and CDR2: SGHVS, FNYEAQ. Between the trimmed V and J ends, which lost 6 bases and 2 bases, there was a span of 16 bases.